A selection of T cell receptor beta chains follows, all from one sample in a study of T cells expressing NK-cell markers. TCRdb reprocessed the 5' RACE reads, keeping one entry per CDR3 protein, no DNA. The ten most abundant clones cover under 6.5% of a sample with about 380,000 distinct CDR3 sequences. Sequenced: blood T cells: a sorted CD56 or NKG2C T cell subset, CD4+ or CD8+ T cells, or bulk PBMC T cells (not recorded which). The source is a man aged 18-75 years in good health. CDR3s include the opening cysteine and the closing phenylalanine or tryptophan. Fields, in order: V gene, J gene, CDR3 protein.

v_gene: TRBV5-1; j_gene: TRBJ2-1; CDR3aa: CASSPRGGTDNEQFF
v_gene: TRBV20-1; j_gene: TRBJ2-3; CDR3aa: CSAIPLTSFTDTQYF
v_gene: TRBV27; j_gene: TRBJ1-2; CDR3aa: CASSFHGENYGYTF
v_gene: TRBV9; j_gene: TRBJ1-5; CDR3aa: CASSAGTGEQPQHF
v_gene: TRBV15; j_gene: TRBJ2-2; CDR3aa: CATARGPGELFF
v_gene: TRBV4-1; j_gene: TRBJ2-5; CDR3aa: CASSHTPSGNQGETQYF
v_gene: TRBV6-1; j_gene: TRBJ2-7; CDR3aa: CASSEARSNSEQYF
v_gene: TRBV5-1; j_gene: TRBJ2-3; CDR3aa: CASSLKVISDTQYF
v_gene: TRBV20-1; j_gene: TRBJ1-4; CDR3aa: CSARKPGQPNEKLFF
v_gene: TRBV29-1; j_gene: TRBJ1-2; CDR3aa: CSTGQGTNYGYTF
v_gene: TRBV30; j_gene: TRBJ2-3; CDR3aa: CAWSNDRDRGSTDTQYF
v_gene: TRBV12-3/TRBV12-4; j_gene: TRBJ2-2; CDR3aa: CASSLTPQASGTSGRPGELFF
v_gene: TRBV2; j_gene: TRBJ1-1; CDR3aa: CASRPHGQTEAFF
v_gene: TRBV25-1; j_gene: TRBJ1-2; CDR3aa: CASSAMDRVDGYTF
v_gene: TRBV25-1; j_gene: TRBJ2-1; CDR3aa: CASSDSSSYNEQFF
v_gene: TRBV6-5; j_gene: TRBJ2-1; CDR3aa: CASSYKGGLSYNEQFF
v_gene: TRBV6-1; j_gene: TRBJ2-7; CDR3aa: CASSERTGDNSYEQYF
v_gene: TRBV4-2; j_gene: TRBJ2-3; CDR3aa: CASSQVTSGGAPDTQYF
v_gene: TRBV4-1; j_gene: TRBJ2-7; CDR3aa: CASSRIPGVGNYEQYF
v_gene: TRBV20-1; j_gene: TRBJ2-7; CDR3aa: CSARSETGTYHEQYF
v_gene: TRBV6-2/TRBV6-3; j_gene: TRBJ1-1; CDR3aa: CASSYSSTGATEAFF
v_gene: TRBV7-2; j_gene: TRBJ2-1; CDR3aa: CASSLEGAIYNEQFF
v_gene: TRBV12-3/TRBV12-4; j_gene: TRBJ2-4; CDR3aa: CASSFGGSKNIQYF
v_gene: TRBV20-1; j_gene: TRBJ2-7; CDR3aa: CSVQNSYEQYF
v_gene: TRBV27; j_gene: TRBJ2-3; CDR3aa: CASSPRSTGKGTDTQYF
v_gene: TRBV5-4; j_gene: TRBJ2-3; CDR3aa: CASSLGTGARTDTQYF
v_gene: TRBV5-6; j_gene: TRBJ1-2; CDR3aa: CASSLTGEPYGYTF
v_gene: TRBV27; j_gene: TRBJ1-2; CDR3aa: CASGDRGRDGYTF
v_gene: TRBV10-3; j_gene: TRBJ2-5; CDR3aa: CAISSGGALETQYF
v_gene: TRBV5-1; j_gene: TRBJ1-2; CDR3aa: CASSPDIFYGYTF
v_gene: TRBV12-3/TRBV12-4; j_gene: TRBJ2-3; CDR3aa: CASSGGLAGNTQYF
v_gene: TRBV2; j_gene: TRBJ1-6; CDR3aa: CASSHRQSPLHF
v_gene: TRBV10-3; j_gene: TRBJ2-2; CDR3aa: CAIRFGQGAGELFF
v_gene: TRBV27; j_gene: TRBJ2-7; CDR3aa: CASRTGTVSYEQYF
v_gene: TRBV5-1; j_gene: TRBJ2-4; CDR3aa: CASSLDPAKNIQYF
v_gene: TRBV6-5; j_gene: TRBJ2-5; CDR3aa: CASSYSFAGAGETQYF
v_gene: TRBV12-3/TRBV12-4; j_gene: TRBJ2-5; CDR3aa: CASNPDGSARKTQYF
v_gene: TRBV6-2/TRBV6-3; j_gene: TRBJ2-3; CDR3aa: CASSYSRGAGTDTQYF
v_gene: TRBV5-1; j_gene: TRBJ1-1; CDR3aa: CASSPLGESMNTEAFF
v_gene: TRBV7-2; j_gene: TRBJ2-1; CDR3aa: CASRRQAGGLYNEQFF
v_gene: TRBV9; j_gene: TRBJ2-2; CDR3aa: CASSVGLAGDYTGELFF
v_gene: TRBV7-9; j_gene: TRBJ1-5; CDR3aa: CASSFGSNSNQPQHF
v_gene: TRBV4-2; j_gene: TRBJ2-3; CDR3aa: CASSRGLAGPDTQYF
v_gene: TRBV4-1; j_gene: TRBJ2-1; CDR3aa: CASSQDTPPAVNEQFF
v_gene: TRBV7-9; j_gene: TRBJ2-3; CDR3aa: CASSLAGADTQYF
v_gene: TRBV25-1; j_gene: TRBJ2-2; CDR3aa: CASSVTTGRTGELFF
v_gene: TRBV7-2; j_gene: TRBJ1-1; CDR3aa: CASSLGRGRENTEAFF
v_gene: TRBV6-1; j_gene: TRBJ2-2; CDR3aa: CAIHEGLRAGELFF
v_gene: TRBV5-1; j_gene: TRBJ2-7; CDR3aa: CASSLDATGNSYEQYF
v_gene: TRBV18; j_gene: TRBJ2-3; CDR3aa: CASSPKLAGATTDTQYF
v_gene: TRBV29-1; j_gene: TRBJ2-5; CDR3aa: CSVEFGLAQETQYF
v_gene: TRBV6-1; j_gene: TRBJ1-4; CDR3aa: CASSDRDRTPGNEKLFF
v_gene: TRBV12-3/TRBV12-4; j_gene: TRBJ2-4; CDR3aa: CASSFSSGGNIQYF